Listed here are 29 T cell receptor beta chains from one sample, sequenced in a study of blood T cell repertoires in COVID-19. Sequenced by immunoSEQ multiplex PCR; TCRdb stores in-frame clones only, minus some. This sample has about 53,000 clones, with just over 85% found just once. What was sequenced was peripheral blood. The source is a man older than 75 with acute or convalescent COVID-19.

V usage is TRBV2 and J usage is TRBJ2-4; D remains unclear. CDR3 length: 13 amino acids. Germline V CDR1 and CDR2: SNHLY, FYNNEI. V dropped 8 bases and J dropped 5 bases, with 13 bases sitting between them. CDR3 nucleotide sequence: TGTGCCAGCGGAACAGATGGCGAAAACATTCAGTACTTC. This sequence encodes CASGTDGENIQYF.

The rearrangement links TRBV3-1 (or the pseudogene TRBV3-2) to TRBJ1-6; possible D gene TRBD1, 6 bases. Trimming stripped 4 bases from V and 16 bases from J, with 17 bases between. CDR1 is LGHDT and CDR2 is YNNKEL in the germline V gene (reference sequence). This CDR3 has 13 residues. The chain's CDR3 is CASSRGQPNQLHF. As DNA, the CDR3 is TGTGCCAGCAGCCGAGGACAGCCTAATCAACTCCACTTT.

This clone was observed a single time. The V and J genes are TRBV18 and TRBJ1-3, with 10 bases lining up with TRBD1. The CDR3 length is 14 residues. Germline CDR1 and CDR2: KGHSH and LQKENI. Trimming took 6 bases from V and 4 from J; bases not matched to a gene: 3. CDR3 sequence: CASSRQGAGNTIYF. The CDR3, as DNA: TGTGCCAGCTCTCGACAGGGGGCCGGAAACACCATATATTTT.

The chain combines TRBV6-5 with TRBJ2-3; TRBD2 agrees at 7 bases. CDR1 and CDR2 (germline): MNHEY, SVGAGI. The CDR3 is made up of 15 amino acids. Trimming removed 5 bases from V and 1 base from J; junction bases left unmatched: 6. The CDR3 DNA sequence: TGTGCCAGCAGTCCATGGGGGGGAGGCACAGATACGCAGTATTTT. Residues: CASSPWGGGTDTQYF.

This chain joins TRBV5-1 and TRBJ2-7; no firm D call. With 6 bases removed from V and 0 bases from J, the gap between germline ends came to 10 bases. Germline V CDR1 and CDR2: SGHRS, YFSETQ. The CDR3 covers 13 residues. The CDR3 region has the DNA TGCGCCAGCATGCCCGGTAGCTCCTACGAGCAGTACTTC. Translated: CASMPGSSYEQYF.

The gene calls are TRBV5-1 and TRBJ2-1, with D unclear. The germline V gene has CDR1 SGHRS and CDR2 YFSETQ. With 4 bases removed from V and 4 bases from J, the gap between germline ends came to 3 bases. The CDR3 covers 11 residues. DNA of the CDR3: TGCGCCAGCAGCATATACAATGAGCAGTTCTTC. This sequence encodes CASSIYNEQFF.

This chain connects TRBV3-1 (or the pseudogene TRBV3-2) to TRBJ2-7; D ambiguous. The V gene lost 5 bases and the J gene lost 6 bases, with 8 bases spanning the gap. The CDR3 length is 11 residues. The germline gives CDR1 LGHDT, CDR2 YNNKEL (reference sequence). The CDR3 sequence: CASSSLSEQYF. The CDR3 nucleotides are TGTGCCAGCAGCTCCCTCTCCGAGCAGTACTTC.

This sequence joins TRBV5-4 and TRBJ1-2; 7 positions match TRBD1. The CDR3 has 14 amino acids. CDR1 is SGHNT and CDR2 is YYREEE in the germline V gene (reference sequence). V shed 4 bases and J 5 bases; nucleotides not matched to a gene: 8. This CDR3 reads CASSPGQLRYGYTF. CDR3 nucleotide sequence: TGTGCCAGCAGCCCGGGACAGCTCAGATATGGCTACACCTTC. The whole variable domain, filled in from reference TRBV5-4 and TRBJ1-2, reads ETGVTQSPTHLIKTRGQQVTLRCSSQSGHNTVSWYQQALGQGPQFIFQYYREEENGRGNFPPRFSGLQFPNYSSELNVNALELDDSALYLCASSPGQLRYGYTFGSGTRLTVV.

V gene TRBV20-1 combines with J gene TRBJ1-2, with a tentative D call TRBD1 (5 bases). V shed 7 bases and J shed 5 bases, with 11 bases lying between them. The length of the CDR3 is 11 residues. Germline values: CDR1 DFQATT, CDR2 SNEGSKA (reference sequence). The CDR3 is CSGGLEYGYTF. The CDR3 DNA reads TGCAGTGGGGGCCTGGAATATGGCTACACCTTC.

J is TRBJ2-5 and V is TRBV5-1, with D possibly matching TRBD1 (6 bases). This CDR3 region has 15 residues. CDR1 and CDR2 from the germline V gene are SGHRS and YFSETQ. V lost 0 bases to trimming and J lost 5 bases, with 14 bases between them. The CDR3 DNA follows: TGCGCCAGCAGCTTGGCCACAGGGTTCGGGGAGACCCAGTACTTC. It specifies CASSLATGFGETQYF.

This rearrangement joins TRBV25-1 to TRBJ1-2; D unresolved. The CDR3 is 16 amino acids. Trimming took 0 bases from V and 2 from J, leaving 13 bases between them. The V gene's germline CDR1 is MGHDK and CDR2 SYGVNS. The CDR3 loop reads CASSEYAGGSNYGYTF. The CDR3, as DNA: TGTGCCAGCAGTGAATACGCGGGAGGTTCCAACTATGGCTACACCTTC.

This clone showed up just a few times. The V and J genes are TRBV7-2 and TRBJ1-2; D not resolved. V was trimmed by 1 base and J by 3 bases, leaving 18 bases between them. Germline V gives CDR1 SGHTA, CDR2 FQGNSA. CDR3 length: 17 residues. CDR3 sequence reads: CASSLVAGKGSYYGYTF. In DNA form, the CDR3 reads TGTGCCAGCAGCTTAGTAGCCGGAAAAGGTTCTTACTATGGCTACACCTTC.

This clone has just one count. CDR3 sequence: CASAHRRDYEQYF. DNA of the CDR3: TGCGCCAGCGCTCACCGGAGGGATTACGAGCAGTACTTC. The chain employs TRBV4-1 and TRBJ2-7; possible D gene TRBD2, 6 bases. Germline V gene data show CDR1 as MGHRA and CDR2 as YSYEKL. This CDR3 contains 13 residues. The V end was cut by 8 bases, the J end by 4 bases, with 15 bases between.

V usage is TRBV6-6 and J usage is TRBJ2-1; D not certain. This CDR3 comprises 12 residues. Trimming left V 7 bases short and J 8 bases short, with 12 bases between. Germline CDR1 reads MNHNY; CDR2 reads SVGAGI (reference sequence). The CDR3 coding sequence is TGTGCCAGCATGGGTAGCCGCCATGAGCAGTTCTTC. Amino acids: CASMGSRHEQFF.

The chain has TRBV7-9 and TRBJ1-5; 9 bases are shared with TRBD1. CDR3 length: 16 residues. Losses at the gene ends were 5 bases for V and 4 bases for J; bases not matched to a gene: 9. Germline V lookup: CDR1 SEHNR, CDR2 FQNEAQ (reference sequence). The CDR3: CASSPTGQGRNQPQHF. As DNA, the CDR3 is TGTGCCAGCAGCCCAACTGGACAGGGGCGGAATCAGCCCCAGCATTTT.

The CDR3 loop is CATHSSGANVLTF. The DNA for the CDR3 is TGTGCCACCCACAGCTCTGGGGCCAACGTCCTGACTTTC. The chain carries TRBV19 and TRBJ2-6; D ambiguous. V was pared by 10 bases and J by 0 bases, with 7 bases between. The length of the CDR3 is 13 residues. The germline CDR1 and CDR2 sequences are LNHDA and SQIVND (reference sequence).

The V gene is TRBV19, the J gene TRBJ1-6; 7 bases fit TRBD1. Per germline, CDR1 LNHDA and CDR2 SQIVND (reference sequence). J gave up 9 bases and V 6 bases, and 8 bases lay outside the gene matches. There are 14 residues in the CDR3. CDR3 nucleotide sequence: TGTGCCAGTAGATGGGACAGAGGGATTTCACCCCTCCACTTT. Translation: CASRWDRGISPLHF.

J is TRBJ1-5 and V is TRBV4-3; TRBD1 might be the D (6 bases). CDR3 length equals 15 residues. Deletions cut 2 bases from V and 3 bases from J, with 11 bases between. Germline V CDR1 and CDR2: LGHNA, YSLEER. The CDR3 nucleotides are TGCGCCAGCAGCCAAAGTCAGGGGAACAATCAGCCCCAGCATTTT. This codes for CASSQSQGNNQPQHF.

The CDR3 DNA reads as TGCGCCAGCAGCTTGGTCGCGGGTCCTCTCGAGCAGTACTTC. The encoded protein is CASSLVAGPLEQYF. The chain recombines TRBV5-1 with TRBJ2-7; D possibly corresponds to TRBD2 (5 bases). Per the germline V gene, CDR1 is SGHRS and CDR2 is YFSETQ. Trimming removed 0 bases from V and 6 bases from J, with 13 bases in between. CDR3 length equals 14 residues.

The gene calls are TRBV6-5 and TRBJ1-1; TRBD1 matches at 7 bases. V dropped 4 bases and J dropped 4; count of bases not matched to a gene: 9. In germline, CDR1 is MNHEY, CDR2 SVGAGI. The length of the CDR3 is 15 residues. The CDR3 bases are TGTGCCAGCAGTTCTCTAACAGGGGTTAGCACTGAAGCTTTCTTT. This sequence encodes CASSSLTGVSTEAFF.

In DNA, the CDR3 is TGTGCCAGCAGCGTAGAGTATAGCGAAACTGAAGCTTTCTTT. It specifies CASSVEYSETEAFF. This chain links TRBV7-8 with TRBJ1-1; D is unclear. The length of the CDR3 is 14 residues. Deletions cut 5 bases from V and 5 bases from J, with 15 bases between. Germline CDR1 and CDR2: SGHVS and FQNEAQ.

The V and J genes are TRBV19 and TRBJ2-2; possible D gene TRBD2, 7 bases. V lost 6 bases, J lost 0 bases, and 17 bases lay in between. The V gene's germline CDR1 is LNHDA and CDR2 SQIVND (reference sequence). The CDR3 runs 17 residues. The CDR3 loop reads CASRSREGGANTGELFF. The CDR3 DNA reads TGTGCCAGTAGATCCCGAGAGGGGGGGGCGAACACCGGGGAGCTGTTTTTT. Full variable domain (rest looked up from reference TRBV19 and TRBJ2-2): DGGITQSPKYLFRKEGQNVTLSCEQNLNHDAMYWYRQDPGQGLRLIYYSQIVNDFQKGDIAEGYSVSREKKESFPLTVTSAQKNPTAFYLCASRSREGGANTGELFFGEGSRLTVL.

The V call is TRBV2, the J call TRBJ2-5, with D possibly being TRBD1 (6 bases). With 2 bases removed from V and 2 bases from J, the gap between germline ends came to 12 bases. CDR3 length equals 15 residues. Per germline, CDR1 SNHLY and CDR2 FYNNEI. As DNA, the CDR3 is TGTGCCAGCAGTGAATTAGGTCAGGGGCAAGAGACCCAGTACTTC. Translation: CASSELGQGQETQYF.

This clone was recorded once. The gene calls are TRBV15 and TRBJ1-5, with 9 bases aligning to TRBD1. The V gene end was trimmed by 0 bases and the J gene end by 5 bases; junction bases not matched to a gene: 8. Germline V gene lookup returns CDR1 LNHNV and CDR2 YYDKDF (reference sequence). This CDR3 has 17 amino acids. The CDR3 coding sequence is TGTGCCACCAGCAGAGACTACCGGGACAGGGTCGATCAGCCCCAGCATTTT. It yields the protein CATSRDYRDRVDQPQHF.

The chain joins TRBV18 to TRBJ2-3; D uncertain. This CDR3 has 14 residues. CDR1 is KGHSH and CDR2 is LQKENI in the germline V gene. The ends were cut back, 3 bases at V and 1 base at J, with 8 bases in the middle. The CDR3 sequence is CASSPIEGTDTQYF. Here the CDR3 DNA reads TGTGCCAGCTCACCCATCGAGGGCACAGATACGCAGTATTTT.

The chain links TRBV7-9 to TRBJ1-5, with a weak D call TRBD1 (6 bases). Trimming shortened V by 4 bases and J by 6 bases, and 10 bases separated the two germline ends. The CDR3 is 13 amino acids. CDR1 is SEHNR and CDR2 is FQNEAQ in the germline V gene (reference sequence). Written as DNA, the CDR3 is TGTGCCAGCAGCTCCACAGGGTCTCAGCCCCAGCATTTT. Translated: CASSSTGSQPQHF.

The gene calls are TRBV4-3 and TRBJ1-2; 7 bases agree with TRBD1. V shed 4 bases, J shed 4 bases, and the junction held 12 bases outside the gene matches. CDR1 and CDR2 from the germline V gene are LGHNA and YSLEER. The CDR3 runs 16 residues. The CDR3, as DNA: TGCGCCAGCAGCCTTACCACCGGGACAGAATTCTATGGCTACACCTTC. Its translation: CASSLTTGTEFYGYTF.

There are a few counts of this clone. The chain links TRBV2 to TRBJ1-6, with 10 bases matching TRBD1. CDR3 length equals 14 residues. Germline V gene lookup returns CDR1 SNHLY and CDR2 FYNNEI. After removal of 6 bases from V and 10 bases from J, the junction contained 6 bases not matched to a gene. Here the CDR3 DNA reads TGTGCCAGCAGGGGGACAGGGGTTTACTCACCCCTCCACTTT. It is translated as CASRGTGVYSPLHF.

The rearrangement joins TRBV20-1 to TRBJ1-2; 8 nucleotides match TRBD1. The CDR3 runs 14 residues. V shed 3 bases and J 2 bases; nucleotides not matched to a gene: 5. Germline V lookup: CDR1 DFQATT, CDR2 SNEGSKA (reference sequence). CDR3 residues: CSASAGGRNYGYTF. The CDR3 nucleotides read TGCAGTGCTAGTGCAGGGGGCCGGAACTATGGCTACACCTTC.